One sample yielded the 10 T cell receptor beta chains listed below, sequenced in a study of blood T cells in healthy people across ages. For the second PCR, which ran for about 7 to 12 cycles, a sample-barcoded 5' primer and a J-beta primer mix were used. One entry per CDR3 protein, called by TCRdb with MiXCR from the 5' RACE reads. The sample yields roughly 1,000,000 distinct CDR3 sequences, approximately 26% seen once. These data were also filed under a second study, of T cells of mothers and their children.

Sequencing input: blood. Receptor source: a girl aged 2-9 years in good health.

The chain combines TRBV5-5 with TRBJ1-1; no reliable D call. The ends were cut back, 0 bases at V and 1 base at J, with 7 bases in the middle. Germline lookup yields CDR1 SGHKS and CDR2 YYEKEE (reference sequence). The CDR3 consists of 14 residues. CDR3 in amino acids: CASSLDARNTEAFF. Written as DNA, the CDR3 is TGTGCCAGCAGCTTGGATGCCCGGAACACTGAAGCTTTCTTT.

The table lists this clonotype with a few counts. The J gene is TRBJ2-3, the V gene TRBV29-1, with 7 bases that match TRBD2. This CDR3 comprises 12 residues. The germline V gene has CDR1 SQVTM and CDR2 ANQGSEA. V shed 6 bases and J 4 bases; nucleotides not matched to a gene: 4. CDR3 residues: CSVAAGADTQYF. The CDR3 DNA is TGCAGCGTAGCGGCGGGGGCAGATACGCAGTATTTT.

This clonotype has a handful of counts. This rearrangement joins TRBV18 to TRBJ1-4, with 8 bases aligning to TRBD1. This CDR3 region has 15 residues. V lost 1 base, J lost 10 bases, and 8 bases stayed unmatched. Germline CDR1 and CDR2: KGHSH and LQKENI. CDR3 sequence reads: CASSPLGQGYGKLFF. Here the CDR3 DNA reads TGTGCCAGCTCACCACTTGGACAGGGTTATGGAAAACTGTTTTTT.

This clonotype showed up just a few times. The CDR3 is CSSRSGFDYGYTF. The CDR3 nucleotides read TGTTCAAGCAGGTCGGGGTTTGACTATGGCTACACCTTC. The J gene is TRBJ1-2, the V gene TRBV6-2 or TRBV6-3, with no clear D. Germline V gene data show CDR1 as MNHEY and CDR2 as SVGEGT. The CDR3 has 13 residues.

The chain joins TRBV29-1 to TRBJ2-1, with 10 bases fitting TRBD2. The trim removed 4 bases at V and 7 bases at J, leaving 7 bases unmatched. The CDR3 contains 14 residues. CDR1 SQVTM and CDR2 ANQGSEA come from the germline V gene. This CDR3 is CSVVASGSMNEQFF. The CDR3 bases are TGCAGCGTTGTGGCTAGCGGGAGTATGAATGAGCAGTTCTTC.

In its sample, this clonotype was seen a few times. The CDR3 loop reads CSAWGGDGYTF. The CDR3 DNA reads as TGCAGCGCTTGGGGGGGGGATGGCTACACCTTC. The genes are TRBV29-1 and TRBJ1-2, with a weak D call TRBD1 (5 bases). Trimming took off 7 bases at V and 6 bases at J, with 12 bases between the two ends. Germline CDR1 reads SQVTM; CDR2 reads ANQGSEA. CDR3 length: 11 amino acids.

The rearrangement links TRBV5-1 to TRBJ1-1; no definite D call. The V gene's germline CDR1 is SGHRS and CDR2 YFSETQ. The CDR3 is 15 residues long. V was clipped by 7 bases and J by 4 bases, with 20 bases between them. For the CDR3, the DNA is TGCGCCAGCGGGCATGGAGGACCTCCGGTCACTGAAGCTTTCTTT. Encoded protein: CASGHGGPPVTEAFF. Supplemented by reference TRBV5-1 and TRBJ1-1, the full variable domain reads KAGVTQTPRYLIKTRGQQVTLSCSPISGHRSVSWYQQTPGQGLQFLFEYFSETQRNKGNFPGRFSGRQFSNSRSEMNVSTLELGDSALYLCASGHGGPPVTEAFFGQGTRLTVV.

The chain combines TRBV20-1 with TRBJ2-5, with a possible D match to TRBD2 (6 bases). Germline CDR1 reads DFQATT; CDR2 reads SNEGSKA (reference sequence). The CDR3 extends over 12 amino acids. V lost 2 bases and J lost 11, with 15 bases in between. Written as DNA, the CDR3 is TGCAGTGCTAGATCAGGGACTGTAGAGCAGTACTTC. This gives the protein CSARSGTVEQYF.

The chain is built from TRBV6-5 and TRBJ2-7; the match to TRBD1 covers 7 bases. V lost 2 bases to trimming and J lost 5 bases; unmatched junction nucleotides: 3. Germline V lookup: CDR1 MNHEY, CDR2 SVGAGI. The CDR3 sequence is 13 residues long. This CDR3 reads CASSYTGADEQYF. CDR3 nucleotides: TGTGCCAGCAGTTACACAGGGGCCGACGAGCAGTACTTC.

There are a few counts of this clonotype. This chain uses TRBV28 with TRBJ2-3; D is possibly TRBD1 (5 bases). Trimming removed 2 bases from V and 2 bases from J, with 11 bases in between. Looked up from germline, CDR1 is MDHEN and CDR2 is SYDVKM. CDR3 size: 15 residues. The DNA of the CDR3 is TGTGCCAGCAGTTTAGGGCAGGGATACACAGATACGCAGTATTTT. Its protein is CASSLGQGYTDTQYF.